Described below is a single TCR beta chain sequence and its context. Its antigen is currently not known. Nothing much larger sits one base from this clone, and base qualities are not available. The source of the sample is a study of blood T cell repertoires in COVID-19 (dated by TCRdb to the early 2020s). Study-wide context: Samples from collaborators originated in the United States, Italy and Spain and spanned both the acute and convalescent phases of COVID-19. The samples were drawn from the first 160 participants of the ongoing ImmuneRACE study and from some 1,300 subjects provided by 6 global collaborators. Nearly every sample came with metadata listing a de-identified subject ID, COVID-19 status, age in years and sex. The repertoires were released in a freely available public database meant as a resource for research on the immune response to SARS-CoV-2. The material from the prospective study consisted of cDNA or gDNA derived from T cells, B-cell-depleted T cells, or PBMCs. Deeply sampled blood TCRbeta repertoires from subjects exposed to, actively infected with, or recovered from COVID-19 were included in the dataset. Where available, HLA class I and class II types were obtained from metadata supplied by the sample provider rather than from assay-based typing.

TCRbeta CDR3 regions were amplified from genomic DNA by means of the immunoSEQ Assay, a bias-controlled multiplex PCR. As for the authors' bioinformatics: Nucleated cell counts per sample were estimated from amplification of reference gene primers within the assay. To quantify the absolute abundance of each unique TCRbeta CDR3 rearrangement, sequence reads were collapsed and filtered. For each sample, productive Simpson clonality was calculated by taking the square root of Simpson's diversity index across productive rearrangements. TCRdb's version of the immuneACCESS table is confined to in-frame rearrangements and falls short of the full clone set. An unresolved V gene accounts for under half of the shortfall where checked; the remainder is of unknown origin. That table supplies the V and J calls and clone size; D and trimming were determined from the DNA. The sample data list more than 30,000 clones, and about 89% of these were observed just once. Of the sample, about 25% falls within the top ten clones.

Collaborating institutions collected whole blood in K2EDTA tubes following their own protocols. For TCRbeta analysis, collaborator samples were shipped as frozen whole blood, as isolated PBMCs, or as DNA extracted from either sample type. Beyond this particular receptor, the publication reports: Clinical and demographic metadata were provided uncurated, with the amount varying by source and participant.

The sequencing sample was made of peripheral blood. This sequence originates from a man aged 50-60 years with active or convalescent COVID-19.

The CDR3 region reads CATSPPPDSTNTNTEAFF. The nucleotides are TGTGCCACCAGTCCCCCGCCTGACAGCACGAACACGAACACTGAAGCTTTCTTT. The chain is made from TRBV24-1 and TRBJ1-1; the D region possibly corresponds to TRBD1 (5 bases align). CDR1 and CDR2 were assigned from the germline V gene as KGHDR and SFDVKD. V gives up 6 bases and J gives up 1 base, and the segment between their germline ends measures 23 bases. The CDR3 covers 18 residues, taking in both the cysteine and the phenylalanine. Only the CDR3 DNA stays, 54 bases, in frame from base 1.